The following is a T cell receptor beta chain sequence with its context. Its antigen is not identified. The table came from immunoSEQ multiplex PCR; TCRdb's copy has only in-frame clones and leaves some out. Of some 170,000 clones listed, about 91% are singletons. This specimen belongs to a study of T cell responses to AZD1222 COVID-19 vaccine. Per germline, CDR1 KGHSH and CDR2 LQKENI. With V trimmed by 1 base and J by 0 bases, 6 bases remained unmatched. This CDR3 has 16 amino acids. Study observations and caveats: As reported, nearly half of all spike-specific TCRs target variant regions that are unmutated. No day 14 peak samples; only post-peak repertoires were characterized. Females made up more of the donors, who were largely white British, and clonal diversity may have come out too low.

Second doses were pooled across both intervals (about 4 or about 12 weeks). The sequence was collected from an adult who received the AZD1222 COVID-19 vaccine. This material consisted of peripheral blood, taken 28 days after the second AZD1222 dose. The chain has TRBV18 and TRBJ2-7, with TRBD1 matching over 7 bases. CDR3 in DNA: TGTGCCAGCTCACCACTGCCGGGACAGCGCTCCTACGAGCAGTACTTC. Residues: CASSPLPGQRSYEQYF.